These 6 T cell receptor beta chains originate from one sample sequenced in a study of blood T cell repertoires in COVID-19. Generated by immunoSEQ multiplex PCR, the TCRdb table keeps only in-frame clones and is missing some. The table has approximately 210,000 clones, around 87% seen once. Input material: PBMCs or T cells enriched from blood (not recorded which). These receptor sequences come from a man aged 25-40 years in a cohort exposed to, infected with or recovered from COVID-19 (not recorded which).

V usage is TRBV5-6 and J usage is TRBJ1-4, with 10 bases identical to TRBD1. With V trimmed by 1 base and J by 4 bases, 10 bases remained unmatched. The CDR3 has 18 residues. Germline-derived CDR1 and CDR2 are SGHDT and YYEEEE. This CDR3 reads CASSLTLGQGPLNEKLFF. For the CDR3, the DNA is TGTGCCAGCAGCTTGACTCTGGGACAGGGGCCCCTTAATGAAAAACTGTTTTTT.

This clone has only one observation. The chain is built from TRBV3-1 (or the pseudogene TRBV3-2) and TRBJ1-1, with a weak D call TRBD1 (6 bases). Trimming took 4 bases from V and 7 from J, leaving 16 bases between them. The CDR3 contains 14 residues. Germline CDR1 is LGHDT and CDR2 is YNNKEL (reference sequence). The CDR3 region has the DNA TGTGCCAGCAGCCTAGGGGGTTTATTGATTGAAGCTTTCTTT. Its translation: CASSLGGLLIEAFF.

The chain couples TRBV11-2 to TRBJ2-7; TRBD2 aligns across 7 bases. The CDR3 sequence is 14 residues long. Germline values: CDR1 SGHAT, CDR2 FQNNGV. The ends lost 3 bases at V and 2 bases at J; junction bases unmatched: 4. CDR3 loop: CASSFEGGPYEQYF. CDR3 sequence (DNA): TGTGCCAGCAGCTTCGAGGGAGGGCCCTACGAGCAGTACTTC.

The gene calls are TRBV7-9 and TRBJ1-5; the match to TRBD1 covers 7 bases. The CDR3 loop spans 13 amino acids. V lost 2 bases and J lost 7; bases outside the gene matches: 2. The germline V gene encodes CDR1 SEHNR and CDR2 FQNEAQ (reference sequence). CDR3 in DNA: TGTGCCAGCAGCTTACAGGGGGGCCAGCCCCAGCATTTT. This sequence encodes CASSLQGGQPQHF.

The chain employs TRBV7-9 and TRBJ2-7; 8 bases map to TRBD1. The CDR3 length is 15 residues. After removal of 5 bases from V and 6 bases from J, the junction contained 12 bases not matched to a gene. The germline gives CDR1 SEHNR, CDR2 FQNEAQ (reference sequence). Here the CDR3 DNA reads TGTGCCAGCAGCCCGTTCTGGACAGGGTTGATCGAGCAGTACTTC. It codes for CASSPFWTGLIEQYF.

The chain employs TRBV19 and TRBJ1-3, with 7 bases identical to TRBD1. J lost 0 bases, V lost 5 bases, and 7 bases had no gene match. CDR1 and CDR2 (germline): LNHDA, SQIVND (reference sequence). This CDR3 region has 16 residues. The CDR3 protein is CASSATGLISGNTIYF. The CDR3 nucleotides read TGTGCCAGTAGTGCGACAGGGTTAATCTCTGGAAACACCATATATTTT.